These 9 T cell receptor beta chains were sequenced from one sample in a study of identical twins. TCRdb called the 5' RACE reads again in MiXCR, with one record for every CDR3 protein. The sample includes fewer than 900,000 distinct CDR3 sequences, 21% seen only once; the top ten take roughly 4.3%. These data were likewise used in another study, on T cells expressing NK-cell markers.

Sequencing used PBMCs. The receptors originated from a woman younger than 35 in good health.

Of note for this clonotype: A much larger clonotype is one base distant, so this may be a read error. This CDR3 reads CASSLSHSYNEQFF. The CDR3 coding sequence is TGCGCCAGCAGCTTGAGTCACTCCTACAATGAGCAGTTCTTC. The chain carries TRBV5-1 and TRBJ2-1; the D is unclear. The germline V gene encodes CDR1 SGHRS and CDR2 YFSETQ. V was pared by 1 base and J by 0 bases, with 5 bases between. CDR3 length equals 14 residues.

This chain connects TRBV7-2 to TRBJ2-1, with D maybe TRBD1 (6 bases). Germline V gives CDR1 SGHTA, CDR2 FQGNSA. V was trimmed by 3 bases and J by 9 bases, leaving 12 bases between them. The CDR3 contains 13 residues. The CDR3 DNA is TGTGCCAGCAGCTTTACAGGGTATACTGAGCAGTTCTTC. Protein: CASSFTGYTEQFF. Full variable domain (missing parts from reference TRBV7-2 and TRBJ2-1): GAGVSQSPSNKVTEKGKDVELRCDPISGHTALYWYRQSLGQGLEFLIYFQGNSAPDKSGLPSDRFSAERTGGSVSTLTIQRTQQEDSAVYLCASSFTGYTEQFFGPGTRLTVL.

In its sample, this clonotype was seen a few times. The chain links TRBV9 to TRBJ1-1; D is unresolved. Trimming removed 4 bases at V and 7 bases at J, with 11 bases between. The CDR3 covers 12 residues. Germline V lookup: CDR1 SGDLS, CDR2 YYNGEE. CDR3 in amino acids: CASSSVGGEAFF. Written as DNA, the CDR3 is TGTGCCAGCAGCTCGGTGGGTGGTGAAGCTTTCTTT.

This clonotype was counted a few times. The V and J genes are TRBV20-1 and TRBJ2-7; perhaps TRBD2 as D (5 bases). Trimming pared 1 base from V and 6 bases from J, leaving 19 bases between. The CDR3 spans 15 residues. Germline loops: CDR1 DFQATT, CDR2 SNEGSKA (reference sequence). In DNA, the CDR3 is TGCAGTGCTAGAGGGTACGGGATCTCCAAATCCGAGCAGTACTTC. It yields the protein CSARGYGISKSEQYF.

This clonotype was detected only a few times. The V and J genes are TRBV5-1 and TRBJ1-6; tentatively, D is TRBD1 (6 bases). There are 15 residues in the CDR3. Germline CDR1 SGHRS, CDR2 YFSETQ. Trimming removed 0 bases at V and 9 bases at J, with 13 bases between. The CDR3 sequence: CASSLGGPGTSPLHF. CDR3 DNA sequence: TGCGCCAGCAGCTTGGGGGGGCCGGGGACTTCACCCCTCCACTTT.

This clonotype has only a few counts. V usage is TRBV5-1 and J usage is TRBJ2-3, with 7 nucleotides matching TRBD1. There are 16 residues in the CDR3. Germline V gene sequence: CDR1 SGHRS, CDR2 YFSETQ. V lost 4 bases and J lost 3; bases outside the gene matches: 11. The CDR3 bases are TGCGCCAGCAGCCTCCCCAGAGGGGGCGGTACAGATACGCAGTATTTT. This gives the protein CASSLPRGGGTDTQYF.

This clonotype was counted only a few times. This chain uses TRBV28 with TRBJ2-2; D may be TRBD2 (5 bases). The germline V and J ends were trimmed by 7 bases and 10 bases, with 16 bases remaining between them. The CDR3 runs to 13 residues. Germline V lookup: CDR1 MDHEN, CDR2 SYDVKM. The CDR3 reads CASTLGTSAELFF. For the CDR3, the DNA is TGTGCCAGCACCTTGGGTACTAGTGCGGAGCTGTTTTTT.

A few counts support this clonotype. V usage is TRBV20-1 and J usage is TRBJ2-2; no definite D call. Per the germline V gene, CDR1 is DFQATT and CDR2 is SNEGSKA (reference sequence). V was shortened by 0 bases and J by 7 bases, with 15 bases between the two germline ends. The CDR3 spans 15 residues. The CDR3, as DNA: TGCAGTGCTAGAGATCCCAAAGCCTCTCACGGGGAGCTGTTTTTT. It translates to CSARDPKASHGELFF.

This clonotype was counted between two and nine times. This chain uses TRBV7-2 with TRBJ2-1; 13 positions match TRBD2. The V gene's germline CDR1 is SGHTA and CDR2 FQGNSA. V lost 4 bases to trimming and J lost 7 bases; unmatched junction nucleotides: 7. There are 16 residues in the CDR3. The CDR3 nucleotides are TGTGCCAGCAGCTACGGACTAGCGGGGGTTGGTAATGAGCAGTTCTTC. Translated, it gives CASSYGLAGVGNEQFF.